This T cell receptor (beta chain) was identified in a study of T cells in women clearing cervical HPV infection (dated by TCRdb to the late 2010s). Broadly, across the study: The cases were 20 to 30 women with histologically confirmed HPV16-related CIN3 or worse, and 2 of those women had invasive cancers. The approximately 25 controls were women who cleared a single incident HPV16 infection within 12 months without developing precancer or cancer. Case blood was taken at the visit when the lesion was first identified, whereas control blood was taken when infection was no longer detected. Among cases, blood sampling occurred a median of about 150 days after lesion detection, with an interquartile range of about 85 to 210 days. Because only a few women had HLA typing data, the possibility that HLA type acted as a confounder could not be ruled out. An exploratory proof-of-principle case-control study, nested within the Guanacaste HPV Natural History Study in Costa Rica, was conducted to compare TCR repertoires across cervical HPV16 outcomes. Cases and controls were matched on age within five years and on year of sample collection. A median age of almost 35 years was observed in cases versus 38 to 45 in controls, and no significant differences in baseline characteristics were found. The parent cohort enrolled 10,049 women aged 18 or older in Guanacaste, Costa Rica, during about 1992 to 1994 and followed them for around 7 years. As quality controls, five blinded duplicates were added to each group, bringing the total to 60 or so samples made up of around 50 participants and some ten replicates. General conclusions and limits of the study: Because T-cell numbers per sample were unknown, differences in richness could reflect varying T-cell content rather than repertoire biology. Cases were distinguished from controls with an estimated AUC of around 0.85 by random forest classifiers combining richness and V gene abundances. The cross-sectional design could not show whether associations preceded infection or resulted from it; effector/memory subsets and HPV-specific T cells were not isolated. Across sequencing depths, CIN3+ cases showed significantly higher TCR repertoire richness than controls, but evenness did not differ between the groups.

To note about this clone: What antigen it recognizes has not been identified.

Every participant had a single incident cervical HPV16 infection, and women with prevalent HPV16 infections were excluded. Cervical HPV DNA was detected by MY09/MY11 PCR and genotyped by dot-blot hybridization. Approximately 16 mL of heparinized blood were centrifuged, and the buffy coat was split into aliquots, frozen at -30 degrees C, and then kept at -80 degrees C. QIAGEN kits were used to extract genomic DNA from the buffy coat specimens. Using the immunoSEQ assay, multiplex PCR amplified TCR beta CDR3 regions from an average of about 1,300 ng of genomic DNA per sample. Primer bias was corrected in the assay by using a complete synthetic TCR repertoire to establish an amplification baseline. Amplicons were sequenced on the Illumina platform. Turning to the authors' computational methods: Sequences were error-corrected by clustering with frequency ratios and a modified nearest-neighbor algorithm and were then analyzed in the immunoSEQ Analyzer with IMGT gene definitions. At each rarefaction depth, TCR richness and evenness were averaged across 20 rarefaction repeats, and samples with fewer sequences than that depth were excluded. Wilcoxon rank sum tests with FDR correction were used to compare V, D and J gene relative abundances between the groups. For the blinded duplicates, the intraclass correlation was roughly 96% for TCR richness and averaged about 76% across some 66 gene segments. TCRdb stores this immuneACCESS table with in-frame sequences only. Part of the clones is absent; in the studies checked, under half of the shortfall reflects unresolved V genes, and no reason is known for the rest. Clone size and the V and J calls come from that table; the DNA yielded D and trimming. The table of this sample itemizes some 33,000 clones. 7.8% of the sample rests with the top ten.

The sample consisted of blood buffy coat. The TCR originated in a woman between 18 and 75 years old with a cervical HPV16 infection that either progressed to CIN3+ or cleared (not recorded which).

The sequenced CDR3 bases are TGCAGTGCTAGAGATCAAGGGGCGGTCCAAGAGACC. The resulting protein is CSARDQGAVQET. The CDR3, in full, reads CSARDQGAVQETQYF. The receptor chain draws on TRBV20-1 and TRBJ2-5; D gene: possibly TRBD1, on 5 matching bases. The read terminates 3 residues before the CDR3 end, so the remaining end is supplied by the germline J gene. Cut back by 0 bases and 1 base, the V and J ends lie 12 bases apart. The CDR3 measures 15 amino acids from cysteine to phenylalanine. The 36 bases shown cover part of the CDR3, and their frame starts at base 1. Sequences DFQATT (CDR1) and SNEGSKA (CDR2) are obtained from the germline V gene (reference sequence).